This TCR beta chain was identified in a study of T-cell memory formation after mild COVID-19. In the study overall: Largely, the TCR clusters proved donor specific.

TCRdb passed the 5' RACE reads through MiXCR, listing each CDR3 protein once. This repertoire shows 110,000 to 150,000 distinct CDR3 sequences, 25% found once; its top ten account for approximately 25%. The CDR3 length is 16 residues. V was cut by 6 bases and J by 0 bases, with 15 bases left in between. Germline CDR1 is MNHEY and CDR2 is SVGEGT. V and J are TRBV6-2 or TRBV6-3 and TRBJ2-1; maybe TRBD2 (6 bases). The clonotype comes from an adult woman who had mild COVID-19 (a few samples of this study predate the infection). Cell type and time point are not known. The sequenced sample was PBMCs or a T cell subset sorted from them (not recorded which). CDR3 coding DNA: TGTGCCAGCAGACCTGCCCTAGCGCGCTCCTACAATGAGCAGTTCTTC. Its translation: CASRPALARSYNEQFF.